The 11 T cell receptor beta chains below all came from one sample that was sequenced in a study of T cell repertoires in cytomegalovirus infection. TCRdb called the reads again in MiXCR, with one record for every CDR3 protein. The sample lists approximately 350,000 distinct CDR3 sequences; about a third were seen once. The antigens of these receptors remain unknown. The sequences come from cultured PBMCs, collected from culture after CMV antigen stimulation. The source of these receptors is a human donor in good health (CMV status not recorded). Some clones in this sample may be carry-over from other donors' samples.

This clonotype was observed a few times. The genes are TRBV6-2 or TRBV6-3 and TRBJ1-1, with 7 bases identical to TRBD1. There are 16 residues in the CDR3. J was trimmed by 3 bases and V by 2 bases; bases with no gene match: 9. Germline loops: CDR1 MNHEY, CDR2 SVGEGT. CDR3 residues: CASSYQTGRTDTEAFF. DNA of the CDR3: TGTGCCAGCAGTTACCAGACAGGGAGGACGGACACTGAAGCTTTCTTT.

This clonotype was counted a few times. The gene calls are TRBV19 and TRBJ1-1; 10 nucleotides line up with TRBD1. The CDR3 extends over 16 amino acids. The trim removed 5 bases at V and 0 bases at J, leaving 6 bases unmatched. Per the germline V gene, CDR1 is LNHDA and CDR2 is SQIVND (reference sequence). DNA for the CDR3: TGTGCCAGTAGTGTTGGACAGGGGGTGGTGAACACTGAAGCTTTCTTT. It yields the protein CASSVGQGVVNTEAFF.

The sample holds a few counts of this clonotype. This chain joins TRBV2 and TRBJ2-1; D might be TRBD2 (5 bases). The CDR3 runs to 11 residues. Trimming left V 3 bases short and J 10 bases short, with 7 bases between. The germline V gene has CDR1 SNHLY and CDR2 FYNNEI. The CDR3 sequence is CASSERREQFF. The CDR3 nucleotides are TGTGCCAGCAGTGAGCGGAGGGAGCAGTTCTTC.

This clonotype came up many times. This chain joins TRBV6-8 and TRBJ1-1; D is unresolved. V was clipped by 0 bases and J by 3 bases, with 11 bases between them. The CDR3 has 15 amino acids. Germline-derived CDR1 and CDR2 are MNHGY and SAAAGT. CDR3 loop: CASSYSRTGDTEAFF. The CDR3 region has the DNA TGTGCCAGCAGTTACTCCCGGACCGGGGACACTGAAGCTTTCTTT.

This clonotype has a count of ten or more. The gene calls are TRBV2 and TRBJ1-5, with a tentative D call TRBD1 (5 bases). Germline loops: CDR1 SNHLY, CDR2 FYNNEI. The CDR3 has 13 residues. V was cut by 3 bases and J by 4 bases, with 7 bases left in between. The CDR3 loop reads CASSDRVNQPQHF. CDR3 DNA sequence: TGTGCCAGCAGTGACAGGGTTAATCAGCCCCAGCATTTT.

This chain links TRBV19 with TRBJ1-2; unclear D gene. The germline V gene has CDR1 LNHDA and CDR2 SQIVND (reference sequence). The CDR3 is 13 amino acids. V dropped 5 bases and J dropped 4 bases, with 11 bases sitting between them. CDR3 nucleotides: TGTGCCAGTAGTGATTATAAGGCCTATGGCTACACCTTC. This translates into CASSDYKAYGYTF.

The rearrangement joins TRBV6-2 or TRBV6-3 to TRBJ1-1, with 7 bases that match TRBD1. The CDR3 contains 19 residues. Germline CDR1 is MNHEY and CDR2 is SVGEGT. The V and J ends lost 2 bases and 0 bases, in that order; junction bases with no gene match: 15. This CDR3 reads CASSYPYRGGNYLNTEAFF. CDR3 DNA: TGTGCCAGCAGTTACCCCTACCGAGGGGGCAATTACCTGAACACTGAAGCTTTCTTT.

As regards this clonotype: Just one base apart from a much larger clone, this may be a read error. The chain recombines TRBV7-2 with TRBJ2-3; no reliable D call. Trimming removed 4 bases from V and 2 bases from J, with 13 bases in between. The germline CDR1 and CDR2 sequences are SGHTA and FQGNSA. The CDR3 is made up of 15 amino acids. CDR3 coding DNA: TGTGCCAGCAGCTCTAGACGGCCCACCACAGATACGCAGTATTTT. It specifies CASSSRRPTTDTQYF.

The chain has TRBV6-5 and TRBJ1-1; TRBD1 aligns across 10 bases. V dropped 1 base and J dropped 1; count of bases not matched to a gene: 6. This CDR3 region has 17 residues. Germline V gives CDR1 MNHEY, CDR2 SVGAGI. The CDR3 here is CASSYYRDRGPNTEAFF. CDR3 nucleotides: TGTGCCAGCAGTTACTATAGGGACAGGGGCCCGAACACTGAAGCTTTCTTT.

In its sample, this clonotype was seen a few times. In nucleotides, the CDR3 is TGTGCCAGTATTGGCGGGAGGACCGGGGAGCTGTTTTTT. It encodes CASIGGRTGELFF. The chain is built from TRBV19 and TRBJ2-2; 8 bases align to TRBD2. The CDR3 extends over 13 amino acids. The V gene end was trimmed by 7 bases and the J gene end by 5 bases; junction bases not matched to a gene: 3. Germline V CDR1 and CDR2: LNHDA, SQIVND (reference sequence).

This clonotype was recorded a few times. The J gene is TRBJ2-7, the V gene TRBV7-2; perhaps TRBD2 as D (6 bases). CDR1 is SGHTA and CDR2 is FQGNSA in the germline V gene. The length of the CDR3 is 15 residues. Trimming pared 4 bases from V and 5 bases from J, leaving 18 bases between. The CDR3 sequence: CASSSPASVGDEQYF. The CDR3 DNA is TGTGCCAGCAGCTCCCCGGCTAGCGTCGGGGACGAGCAGTACTTC.